This T cell receptor beta chain was identified in a study of siplizumab effects on memory and regulatory T cells. Findings and caveats of the study: The authors mapped only a minor fraction of alloreactive clones to unstimulated subsets. The mean Treg-derived percentage of mappable alloreactive CD4+ clones was around 69% with siplizumab compared with about 28% in controls. Researchers did not confirm the suppressive function of proliferating Tregs from siplizumab cultures.

Profiling relied on immunoSEQ multiplex PCR, and the TCRdb table lists in-frame clones only, not all of them. The sample includes around 86,000 clones, about 93% of them seen just once. The CDR3 has 12 amino acids. V gave up 0 bases and J gave up 3 bases, with 1 base separating them. Germline V CDR1 and CDR2: KGHSH, LQKENI. Turning to this clone: Its target is unknown.

Sequencing was performed on non-Treg CD4+ T cells sorted from blood. The chain links TRBV18 to TRBJ2-3; no clear D. This receptor was taken from a human donor in good health. CDR3: CASSPPTDTQYF. CDR3 DNA sequence: TGTGCCAGCTCACCACCGACAGATACGCAGTATTTT.